This entry lists 7 T cell receptor beta chains sequenced from one sample in a study of blood T cell repertoires in COVID-19. Only in-frame clones appear in the TCRdb table, and some are missing; sequencing was by immunoSEQ multiplex PCR. The repertoire has 270,000 or so clones, roughly 84% of them found once; the top ten carry roughly 1.5%. The sample was peripheral blood. The receptors were gathered from a human donor with COVID-19, enrolled during active disease. The donor label of this sample is uncertain.

The V call is TRBV7-2, the J call TRBJ2-5; 7 bases fit TRBD2. Germline loops: CDR1 SGHTA, CDR2 FQGNSA. Trimming cost V 1 base and J 3 bases; bases outside gene matches: 11. The CDR3 consists of 17 residues. CDR3 loop: CASSLVGGWILKETQYF. CDR3 DNA: TGTGCCAGCAGCTTAGTCGGGGGGTGGATTTTAAAAGAGACCCAGTACTTC. The full variable domain, with the rest looked up from reference TRBV7-2 and TRBJ2-5, is GAGVSQSPSNKVTEKGKDVELRCDPISGHTALYWYRQSLGQGLEFLIYFQGNSAPDKSGLPSDRFSAERTGGSVSTLTIQRTQQEDSAVYLCASSLVGGWILKETQYFGPGTRLLVL.

This clone was counted between two and nine times. The chain uses TRBV5-4 and TRBJ1-1; TRBD1 matches 9 bases. Trimming removed 4 bases from V and 8 bases from J; junction bases left unmatched: 6. Per germline, CDR1 SGHNT and CDR2 YYREEE (reference sequence). The CDR3 has 13 amino acids. CDR3 sequence reads: CASSTGTGLEAFF. The CDR3, as DNA: TGTGCCAGCAGCACCGGGACAGGGCTAGAAGCTTTCTTT.

CDR3 coding DNA: TGTGCCACCAGTGACCCCCCGGGACAGGGTGGAGATACGCAGTATTTT. This translates into CATSDPPGQGGDTQYF. The chain links TRBV24-1 to TRBJ2-3; 9 nucleotides match TRBD1. In germline, CDR1 is KGHDR, CDR2 SFDVKD. The CDR3 length is 16 residues. Trimming cost V 4 bases and J 5 bases; bases outside gene matches: 9.

J is TRBJ1-4 and V is TRBV5-5; 8 bases agree with TRBD1. The CDR3 consists of 15 residues. CDR1 is SGHKS, CDR2 YYEKEE, per germline (reference sequence). After removal of 5 bases from V and 7 bases from J, the junction contained 10 bases not matched to a gene. CDR3 sequence reads: CASSGGAGGGEKLFF. The DNA for the CDR3 is TGTGCCAGCAGTGGAGGGGCAGGGGGCGGTGAAAAACTGTTTTTT.

V and J are TRBV3-1 (or the pseudogene TRBV3-2) and TRBJ2-2; D is undetermined. The V gene lost 4 bases and the J gene lost 6 bases, with 9 bases spanning the gap. This CDR3 has 13 amino acids. From germline, CDR1 is LGHDT and CDR2 YNNKEL (reference sequence). CDR3 sequence (DNA): TGTGCCAGCAGCCTATTGTCGGCCGGGGAGCTGTTTTTT. Amino acids: CASSLLSAGELFF.

The chain joins TRBV9 to TRBJ2-2; D may be TRBD1 (6 bases). Germline V gives CDR1 SGDLS, CDR2 YYNGEE. The CDR3 has 14 residues. V lost 3 bases and J lost 3, with 9 bases in between. DNA for the CDR3: TGTGCCAGCAGCGCACAGGGCGACACCGGGGAGCTGTTTTTT. Its translation is CASSAQGDTGELFF. The whole variable domain, remainder taken from reference TRBV9 and TRBJ2-2, is DSGVTQTPKHLITATGQRVTLRCSPRSGDLSVYWYQQSLDQGLQFLIQYYNGEERAKGNILERFSAQQFPDLHSELNLSSLELGDSALYFCASSAQGDTGELFFGEGSRLTVL.

Only one count was recorded for this clone. The chain combines TRBV28 with TRBJ2-3; D is unresolved. Germline assignment: CDR1 MDHEN and CDR2 SYDVKM. Trimming removed 8 bases at V and 1 base at J, with 13 bases between. The CDR3 loop spans 14 amino acids. The CDR3 here is CASRFRQGTDTQYF. For the CDR3, the DNA is TGTGCCAGCCGATTTCGCCAGGGCACAGATACGCAGTATTTT.